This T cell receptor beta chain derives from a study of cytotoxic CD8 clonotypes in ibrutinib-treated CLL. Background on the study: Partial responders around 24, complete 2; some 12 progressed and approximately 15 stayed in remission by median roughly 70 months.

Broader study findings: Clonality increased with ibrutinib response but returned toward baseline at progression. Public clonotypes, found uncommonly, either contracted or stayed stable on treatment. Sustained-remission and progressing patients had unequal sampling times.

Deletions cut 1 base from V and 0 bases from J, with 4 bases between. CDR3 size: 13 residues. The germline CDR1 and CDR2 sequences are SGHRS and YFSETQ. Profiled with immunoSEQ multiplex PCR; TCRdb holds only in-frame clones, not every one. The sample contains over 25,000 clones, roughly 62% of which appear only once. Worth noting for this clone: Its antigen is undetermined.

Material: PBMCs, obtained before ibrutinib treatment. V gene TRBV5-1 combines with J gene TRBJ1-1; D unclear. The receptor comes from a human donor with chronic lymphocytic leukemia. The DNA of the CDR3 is TGCGCCAGCAGCTTGCGGATGAACACTGAAGCTTTCTTT. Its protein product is CASSLRMNTEAFF.